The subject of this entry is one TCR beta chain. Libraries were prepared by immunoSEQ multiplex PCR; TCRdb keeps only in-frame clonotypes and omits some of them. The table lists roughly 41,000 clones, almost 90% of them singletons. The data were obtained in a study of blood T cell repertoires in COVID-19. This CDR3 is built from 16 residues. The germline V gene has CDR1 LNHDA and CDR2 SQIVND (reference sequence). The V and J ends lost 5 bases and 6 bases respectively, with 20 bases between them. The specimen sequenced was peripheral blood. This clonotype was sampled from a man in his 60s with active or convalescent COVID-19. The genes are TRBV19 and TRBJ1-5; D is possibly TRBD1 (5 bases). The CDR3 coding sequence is TGTGCCAGTAGTTTAAGGGGTCCCCCAATCAGTCAGCCCCAGCATTTT. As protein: CASSLRGPPISQPQHF.